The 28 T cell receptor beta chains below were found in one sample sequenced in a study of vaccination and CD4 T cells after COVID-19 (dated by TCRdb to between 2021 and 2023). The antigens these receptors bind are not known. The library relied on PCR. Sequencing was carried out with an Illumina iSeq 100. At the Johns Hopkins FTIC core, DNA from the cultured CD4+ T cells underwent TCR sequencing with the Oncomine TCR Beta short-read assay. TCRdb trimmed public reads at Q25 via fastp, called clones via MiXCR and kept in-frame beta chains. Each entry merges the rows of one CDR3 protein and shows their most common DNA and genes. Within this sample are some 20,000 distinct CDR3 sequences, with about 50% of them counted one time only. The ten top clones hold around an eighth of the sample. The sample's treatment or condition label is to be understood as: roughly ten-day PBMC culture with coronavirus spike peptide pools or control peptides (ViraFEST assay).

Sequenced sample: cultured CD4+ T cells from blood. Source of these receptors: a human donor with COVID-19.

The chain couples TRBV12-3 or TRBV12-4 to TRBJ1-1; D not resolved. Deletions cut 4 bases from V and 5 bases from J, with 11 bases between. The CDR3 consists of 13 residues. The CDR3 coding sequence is TGTGCCAGCAGTTCCCTCCCCGGGACTGAAGCTTTCTTT. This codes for CASSSLPGTEAFF.

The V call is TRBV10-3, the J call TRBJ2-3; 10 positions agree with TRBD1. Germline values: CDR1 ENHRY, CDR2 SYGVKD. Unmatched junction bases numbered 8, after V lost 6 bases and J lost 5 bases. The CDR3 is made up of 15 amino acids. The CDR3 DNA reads TGTGCCATCAGCCCCGGGACAGGGGCTGGAGATACGCAGTATTTT. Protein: CAISPGTGAGDTQYF.

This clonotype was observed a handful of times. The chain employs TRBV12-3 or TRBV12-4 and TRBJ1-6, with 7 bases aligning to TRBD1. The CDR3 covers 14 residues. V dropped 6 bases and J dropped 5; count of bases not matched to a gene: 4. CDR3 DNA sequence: TGTGCCAGCAGATTGGGACAGCATAATTCACCCCTCCACTTT. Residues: CASRLGQHNSPLHF.

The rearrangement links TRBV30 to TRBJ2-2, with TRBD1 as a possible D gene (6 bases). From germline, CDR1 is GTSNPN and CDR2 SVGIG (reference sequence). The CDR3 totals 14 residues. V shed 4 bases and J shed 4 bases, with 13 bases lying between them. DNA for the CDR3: TGTGCCTGGAATTTGGGACAAACCACCGGGGAGCTGTTTTTT. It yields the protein CAWNLGQTTGELFF.

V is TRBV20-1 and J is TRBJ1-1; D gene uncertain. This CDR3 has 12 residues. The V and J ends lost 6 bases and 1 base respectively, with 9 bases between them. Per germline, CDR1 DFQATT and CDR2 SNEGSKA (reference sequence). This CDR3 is CSAPPENTEAFF. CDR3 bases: TGCAGTGCCCCCCCCGAGAACACTGAAGCTTTCTTT.

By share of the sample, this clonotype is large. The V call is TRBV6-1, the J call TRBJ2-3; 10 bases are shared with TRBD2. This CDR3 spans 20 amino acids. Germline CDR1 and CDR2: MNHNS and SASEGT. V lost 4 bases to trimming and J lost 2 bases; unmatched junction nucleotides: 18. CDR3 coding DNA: TGTGCCAGCAGTGGAATAGACAGGGGATTAGCGGGGGGCCTCACAGATACGCAGTATTTT. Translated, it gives CASSGIDRGLAGGLTDTQYF.

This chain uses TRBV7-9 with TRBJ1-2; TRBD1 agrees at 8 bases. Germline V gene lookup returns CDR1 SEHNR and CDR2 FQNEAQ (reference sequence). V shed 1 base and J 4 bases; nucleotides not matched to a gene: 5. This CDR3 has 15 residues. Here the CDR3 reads CASSLGQGQVYGYTF. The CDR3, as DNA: TGTGCCAGCAGCTTAGGACAGGGGCAAGTCTATGGCTACACCTTC.

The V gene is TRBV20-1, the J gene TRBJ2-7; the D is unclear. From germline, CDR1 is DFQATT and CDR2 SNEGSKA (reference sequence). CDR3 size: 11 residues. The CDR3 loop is CSLGRSYEQYF. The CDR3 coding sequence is TGCAGCCTGGGAAGATCCTACGAGCAGTACTTC.

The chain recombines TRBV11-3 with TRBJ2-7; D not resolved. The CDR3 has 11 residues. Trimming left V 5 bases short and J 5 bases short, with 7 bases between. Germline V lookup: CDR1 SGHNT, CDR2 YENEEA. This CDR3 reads CASSRRHEQYF. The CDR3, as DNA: TGTGCCAGCAGCCGCCGCCACGAGCAGTACTTC.

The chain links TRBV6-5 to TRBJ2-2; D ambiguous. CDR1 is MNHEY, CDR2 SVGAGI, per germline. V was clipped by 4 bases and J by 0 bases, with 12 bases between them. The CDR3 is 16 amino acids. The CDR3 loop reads CASSFGRSSNTGELFF. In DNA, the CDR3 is TGTGCCAGCAGTTTCGGGCGGTCCTCGAACACCGGGGAGCTGTTTTTT.

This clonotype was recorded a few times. The CDR3 nucleotides are TGTGCCAGCAGCTTCACCAAGGGGGCTAGGGATACGCAGTATTTT. Protein: CASSFTKGARDTQYF. The chain uses TRBV11-2 and TRBJ2-3; the match to TRBD1 covers 7 bases. Trimming cost V 3 bases and J 6 bases; bases outside gene matches: 9. Germline CDR1 SGHAT, CDR2 FQNNGV. The CDR3 runs 15 residues.

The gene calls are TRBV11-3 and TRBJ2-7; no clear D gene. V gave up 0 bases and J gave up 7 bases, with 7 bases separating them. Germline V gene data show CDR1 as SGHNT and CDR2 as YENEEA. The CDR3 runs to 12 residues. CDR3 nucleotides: TGTGCCAGCAGCTTAGATACCGTGGAGCAGTACTTC. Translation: CASSLDTVEQYF.

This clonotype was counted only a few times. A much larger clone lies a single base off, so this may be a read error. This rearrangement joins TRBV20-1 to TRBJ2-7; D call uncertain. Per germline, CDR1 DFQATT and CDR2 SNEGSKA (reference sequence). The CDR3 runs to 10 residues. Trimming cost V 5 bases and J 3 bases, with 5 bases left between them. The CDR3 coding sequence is TGCAGTGCTGGCTACTACGAGCAGTACTTC. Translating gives CSAGYYEQYF.

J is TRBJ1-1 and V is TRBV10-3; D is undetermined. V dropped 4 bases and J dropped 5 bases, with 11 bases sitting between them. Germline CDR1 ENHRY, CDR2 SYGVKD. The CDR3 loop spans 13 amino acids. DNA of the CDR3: TGTGCCATCAGTGTTGGGAGGTTGACTGAAGCTTTCTTT. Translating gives CAISVGRLTEAFF.

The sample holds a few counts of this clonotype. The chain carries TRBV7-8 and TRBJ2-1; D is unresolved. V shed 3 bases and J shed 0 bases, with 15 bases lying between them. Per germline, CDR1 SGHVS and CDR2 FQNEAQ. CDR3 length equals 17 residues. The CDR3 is CASSFIRGQSSYNEQFF. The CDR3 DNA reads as TGTGCCAGCAGCTTTATACGAGGCCAGAGCTCCTACAATGAGCAGTTCTTC.

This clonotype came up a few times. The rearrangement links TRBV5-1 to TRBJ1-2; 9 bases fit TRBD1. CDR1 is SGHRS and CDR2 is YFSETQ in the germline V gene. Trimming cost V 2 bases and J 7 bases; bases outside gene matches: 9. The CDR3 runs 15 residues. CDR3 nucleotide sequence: TGCGCCAGCAGCTTCGGAGGTACAGGGGGCGGTGGCTACACCTTC. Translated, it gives CASSFGGTGGGGYTF. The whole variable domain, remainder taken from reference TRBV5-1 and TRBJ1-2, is KAGVTQTPRYLIKTRGQQVTLSCSPISGHRSVSWYQQTPGQGLQFLFEYFSETQRNKGNFPGRFSGRQFSNSRSEMNVSTLELGDSALYLCASSFGGTGGGGYTFGSGTRLTVV.

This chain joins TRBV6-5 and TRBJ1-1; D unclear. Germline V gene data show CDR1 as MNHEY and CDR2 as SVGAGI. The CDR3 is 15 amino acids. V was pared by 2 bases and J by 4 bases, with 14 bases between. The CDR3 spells CASSYRSGVGTEAFF. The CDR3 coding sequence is TGTGCCAGCAGTTACCGATCTGGGGTGGGCACTGAAGCTTTCTTT.

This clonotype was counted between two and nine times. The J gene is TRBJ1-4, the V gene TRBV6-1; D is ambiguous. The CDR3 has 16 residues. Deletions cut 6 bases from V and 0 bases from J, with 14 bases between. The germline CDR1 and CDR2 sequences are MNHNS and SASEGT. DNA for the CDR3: TGTGCCAGCAGGAGAACAGCCATTGCAACTAATGAAAAACTGTTTTTT. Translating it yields CASRRTAIATNEKLFF.

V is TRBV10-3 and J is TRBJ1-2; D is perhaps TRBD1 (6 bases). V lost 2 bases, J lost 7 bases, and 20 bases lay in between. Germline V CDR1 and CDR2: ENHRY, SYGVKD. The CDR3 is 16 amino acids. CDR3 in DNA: TGTGCCATCAGTGAGACTGTTGGGGGCATGGGCTCTGGCTACACCTTC. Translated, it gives CAISETVGGMGSGYTF.

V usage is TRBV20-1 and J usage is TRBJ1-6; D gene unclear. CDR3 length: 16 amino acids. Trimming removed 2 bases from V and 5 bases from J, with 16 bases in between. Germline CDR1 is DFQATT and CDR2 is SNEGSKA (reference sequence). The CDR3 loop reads CSARMAELRNNSPLHF. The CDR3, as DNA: TGCAGTGCTAGAATGGCGGAGTTACGGAATAATTCACCCCTCCACTTT.

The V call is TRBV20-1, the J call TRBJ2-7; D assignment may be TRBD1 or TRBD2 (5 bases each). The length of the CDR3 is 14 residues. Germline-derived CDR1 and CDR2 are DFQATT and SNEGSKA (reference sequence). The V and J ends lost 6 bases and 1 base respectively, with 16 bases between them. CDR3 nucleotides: TGCAGTGCGATGGGACCCATGGAGTCCTACGAGCAGTACTTC. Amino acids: CSAMGPMESYEQYF.

In nucleotides, the CDR3 is TGTGCCAGCAGCCCCACGGACTGGTATAGCAATCAGCCCCAGCATTTT. Translating it yields CASSPTDWYSNQPQHF. V is TRBV7-2 and J is TRBJ1-5; D uncertain. Germline V gene data show CDR1 as SGHTA and CDR2 as FQGNSA. V lost 5 bases to trimming and J lost 0 bases, with 14 bases between them. The CDR3 runs to 16 residues.

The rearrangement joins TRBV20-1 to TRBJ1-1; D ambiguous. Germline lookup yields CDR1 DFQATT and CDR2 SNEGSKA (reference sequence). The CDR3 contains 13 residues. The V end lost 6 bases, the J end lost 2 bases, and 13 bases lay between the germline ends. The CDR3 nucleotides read TGCAGTGCCCCAGTACGGGGAAACACTGAAGCTTTCTTT. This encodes CSAPVRGNTEAFF.

In DNA, the CDR3 is TGTGCCAGGCGGGAGTCACGCACAGATACGCAGTATTTT. Amino acid sequence: CARRESRTDTQYF. The J gene is TRBJ2-3, the V gene TRBV2; 7 nucleotides agree with TRBD2. The CDR3 contains 13 residues. The germline V gene has CDR1 SNHLY and CDR2 FYNNEI. J was trimmed by 1 base and V by 9 bases; bases with no gene match: 4.

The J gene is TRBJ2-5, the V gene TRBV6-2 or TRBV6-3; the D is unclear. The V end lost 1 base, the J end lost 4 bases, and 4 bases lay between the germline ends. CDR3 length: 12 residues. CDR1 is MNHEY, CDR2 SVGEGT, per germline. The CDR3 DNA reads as TGTGCCAGCAGTTACTGGGGAGAGACCCAGTACTTC. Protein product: CASSYWGETQYF.

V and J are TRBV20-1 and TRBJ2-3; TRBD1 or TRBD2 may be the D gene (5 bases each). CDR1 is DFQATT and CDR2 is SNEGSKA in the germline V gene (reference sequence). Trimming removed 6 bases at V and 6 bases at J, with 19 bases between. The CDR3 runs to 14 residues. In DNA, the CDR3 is TGCAGTGCAACCGGAGGCAGTGGGGCCGATACGCAGTATTTT. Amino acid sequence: CSATGGSGADTQYF.

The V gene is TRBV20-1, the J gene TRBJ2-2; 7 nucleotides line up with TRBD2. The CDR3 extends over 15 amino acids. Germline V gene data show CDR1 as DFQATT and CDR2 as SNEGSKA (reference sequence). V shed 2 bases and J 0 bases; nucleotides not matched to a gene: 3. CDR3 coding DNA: TGCAGTGCTAGAAAAGCGGGGACGAACACCGGGGAGCTGTTTTTT. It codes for CSARKAGTNTGELFF.

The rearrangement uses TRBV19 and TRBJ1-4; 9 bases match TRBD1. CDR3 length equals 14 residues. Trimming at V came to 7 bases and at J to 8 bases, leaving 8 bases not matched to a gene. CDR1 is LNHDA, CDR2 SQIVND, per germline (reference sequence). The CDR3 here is CASTKRQGGEKLFF. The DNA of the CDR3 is TGTGCCAGTACCAAGAGACAGGGGGGCGAAAAACTGTTTTTT.